The 13 T cell receptor beta chains below come from one sample, sequenced in a study of blood T cells in healthy people across ages. Primers used in a second PCR of roughly 7 to 11 cycles were a sample-barcoded 5' primer and a J-beta primer mix. TCRdb passed the 5' RACE reads through MiXCR, listing each CDR3 protein once. The data contain 1.2 million to 1.5 million distinct CDR3 sequences, about 43% of them singletons. The sample comprised blood. The receptors come from a woman in her late teens or twenties in good health.

The CDR3 loop is CASSPNRGFTLETQYF. CDR3 nucleotide sequence: TGTGCCAGCAGTCCCAACAGGGGGTTCACCCTAGAGACCCAGTACTTC. The gene calls are TRBV28 and TRBJ2-5, with 8 bases that match TRBD1. The CDR3 loop spans 16 amino acids. Trimming cost V 5 bases and J 4 bases; bases outside gene matches: 12. The germline V gene has CDR1 MDHEN and CDR2 SYDVKM.

Only a few counts were recorded for this clonotype. V gene TRBV20-1 combines with J gene TRBJ1-5; TRBD1 matches at 10 bases. Germline CDR1 is DFQATT and CDR2 is SNEGSKA (reference sequence). Unmatched junction bases numbered 5, after V lost 5 bases and J lost 1 base. This CDR3 is built from 15 residues. The CDR3 DNA is TGCAGTGCTGGGACAGGGGAAGAGAGCAATCAGCCCCAGCATTTT. Its translation: CSAGTGEESNQPQHF.

V gene TRBV6-6 combines with J gene TRBJ2-3; 11 positions match TRBD2. J was trimmed by 7 bases and V by 6 bases; bases with no gene match: 12. CDR1 is MNHNY and CDR2 is SVGAGI in the germline V gene (reference sequence). The CDR3 runs 16 residues. CDR3: CASRMGPLAGGNTQYF. The CDR3 DNA sequence: TGTGCCAGCAGGATGGGACCCCTAGCGGGAGGAAATACGCAGTATTTT.

This clonotype was counted only a few times. The chain employs TRBV10-2 and TRBJ2-7; either TRBD1 or TRBD2 may fit D (5 bases each). Per germline, CDR1 WSHSY and CDR2 SAAADI. V lost 0 bases to trimming and J lost 5 bases, with 14 bases between them. This CDR3 is 15 amino acids long. Here the CDR3 DNA reads TGCGCCAGCAGTGAGTCTAGGGGTGGCGGGCACGAGCAGTACTTC. Its translation: CASSESRGGGHEQYF.

The V gene is TRBV6-2 or TRBV6-3, the J gene TRBJ1-4; D not certain. Trimming shortened V by 4 bases and J by 14 bases, and 14 bases separated the two germline ends. Germline CDR1 MNHEY, CDR2 SVGEGT. CDR3 length: 12 residues. The CDR3 nucleotides read TGTGCCAGCAGTTCCTACCAAGAGTACCTGTTTTTT. Its protein product is CASSSYQEYLFF.

CDR3 nucleotides: TGCAGCGTTGAAGATCTGAGAGCGGAGAGCTCCTACAATGAGCAGTTCTTC. Its protein is CSVEDLRAESSYNEQFF. The genes are TRBV29-1 and TRBJ2-1, with D tentatively TRBD2 (5 bases). With 0 bases removed from V and 0 bases from J, the gap between germline ends came to 15 bases. Per germline, CDR1 SQVTM and CDR2 ANQGSEA. This CDR3 region has 17 residues.

This clonotype was seen many times. The gene calls are TRBV10-3 and TRBJ1-1; no clear D gene. The CDR3 runs 12 residues. V was pared by 10 bases and J by 4 bases, with 13 bases between. Germline V CDR1 and CDR2: ENHRY, SYGVKD. The DNA for the CDR3 is TGTGCCACCCGGACGGATGGCACTGAAGCTTTCTTT. Translated, it gives CATRTDGTEAFF.

This clonotype has at least ten counts. This chain connects TRBV14 to TRBJ2-7; D remains ambiguous. Germline assignment: CDR1 SGHDN and CDR2 FVKESK. The length of the CDR3 is 14 residues. Trimming stripped 0 bases from V and 1 base from J, with 7 bases between. The DNA of the CDR3 is TGTGCCAGCAGCCAAGATCTGTTATCCTACGAGCAGTACTTC. It is translated as CASSQDLLSYEQYF.

This clonotype was found a few times. The V call is TRBV20-1, the J call TRBJ2-1, with 11 bases identical to TRBD2. CDR3 length: 19 residues. Germline CDR1 DFQATT, CDR2 SNEGSKA (reference sequence). V dropped 1 base and J dropped 8; count of bases not matched to a gene: 19. Here the CDR3 DNA reads TGCAGTGCTAGAGCTCCTGGGAGCTATCTAGCGGGAGGAGACGATGAGCAGTTCTTC. It codes for CSARAPGSYLAGGDDEQFF.

J is TRBJ2-7 and V is TRBV6-1; D gene uncertain. The germline CDR1 and CDR2 sequences are MNHNS and SASEGT. The CDR3 consists of 15 residues. V lost 3 bases, J lost 0 bases, and 12 bases lay in between. In nucleotides, the CDR3 is TGTGCCAGCAGTGACAAATCCCTTTTCTCCTACGAGCAGTACTTC. Its translation is CASSDKSLFSYEQYF.

Regarding this clonotype: The junction shows a germline mismatch at one end, possibly a read error. V and J are TRBV15 and TRBJ2-2; D is perhaps TRBD2 (7 bases). Germline-derived CDR1 and CDR2 are LNHNV and YYDKDF (reference sequence). This CDR3 is built from 20 residues. The CDR3: CATSRDAFKSVAGATGELFF. DNA for the CDR3: TGTGCCACCAGCAGAGACGCCTTTAAAAGTGTGGCGGGGGCAACCGGAGAGCTGTTTTTT.

The chain recombines TRBV6-6 with TRBJ1-2; 7 positions match TRBD1. The CDR3 consists of 15 residues. V shed 3 bases, J shed 8 bases, and the junction held 12 bases outside the gene matches. CDR1 and CDR2 (germline): MNHNY, SVGAGI (reference sequence). The CDR3 bases are TGTGCCAGCAGTTATAACCCAGGGGGGGAGGGGGGCTACACCTTC. It codes for CASSYNPGGEGGYTF.

This clonotype was counted only a few times. The rearrangement links TRBV10-3 to TRBJ2-1; TRBD2 matches at 9 bases. With 9 bases clipped from V and 6 bases from J, the junction kept 3 bases outside the gene matches. The CDR3 is 12 residues long. Germline V gene sequence: CDR1 ENHRY, CDR2 SYGVKD. CDR3: CAIRGLANEQFF. The CDR3 DNA sequence: TGTGCCATTCGGGGACTAGCCAATGAGCAGTTCTTC.